These 21 T cell receptor beta chains share one sample of origin, sequenced in a study of shared clonotypes between healthy human individuals. Assay used: immunoSEQ multiplex PCR; TCRdb lists only in-frame clones, some missing. The sample includes over a million clones, around 97% of them seen just once. Sequencing was done on a sample of naive CD4+ T cells sorted from blood. Subset noted: CD45RA+ positively selected. These receptors originate from a man aged 25-40 years in good health.

V and J are TRBV7-2 and TRBJ1-5, with TRBD1 matching over 7 bases. The junction had 5 bases not matched to a gene; V was cut back by 3 bases and J by 0 bases. CDR1 is SGHTA and CDR2 is FQGNSA in the germline V gene. This CDR3 has 16 amino acids. CDR3 DNA: TGTGCCAGCAGCTTGGGGACAGTAAATAGCAATCAGCCCCAGCATTTT. Residues: CASSLGTVNSNQPQHF.

This clone was counted once. The chain joins TRBV7-8 to TRBJ2-3; D gene ambiguous. Germline CDR1 is SGHVS and CDR2 is FQNEAQ. The V end lost 1 base, the J end lost 5 bases, and 7 bases lay between the germline ends. The CDR3 contains 13 residues. The CDR3 is CASSLVNGDTQYF. As DNA, the CDR3 is TGTGCCAGCAGCTTAGTGAACGGAGATACGCAGTATTTT.

In DNA form, the CDR3 reads TGTGCCAGCAGCTCAGAAATGACAGGGGTCACTGAAGCTTTCTTT. Its translation is CASSSEMTGVTEAFF. This rearrangement joins TRBV7-2 to TRBJ1-1, with 8 bases lining up with TRBD1. V lost 4 bases, J lost 4 bases, and 8 bases stayed unmatched. CDR1 is SGHTA, CDR2 FQGNSA, per germline. The CDR3 has 15 residues. The variable domain in full, with the rest retrieved from reference TRBV7-2 and TRBJ1-1, is GAGVSQSPSNKVTEKGKDVELRCDPISGHTALYWYRQSLGQGLEFLIYFQGNSAPDKSGLPSDRFSAERTGGSVSTLTIQRTQQEDSAVYLCASSSEMTGVTEAFFGQGTRLTVV.

The gene calls are TRBV7-9 and TRBJ2-7, with 10 positions matching TRBD2. The ends lost 0 bases at V and 6 bases at J; junction bases unmatched: 11. The CDR3 extends over 17 amino acids. Germline lookup yields CDR1 SEHNR and CDR2 FQNEAQ (reference sequence). Written as DNA, the CDR3 is TGTGCCAGCAGCTTAGCGATTGAAGCTAGCGGGAGTGGCGAGCAGTACTTC. The encoded protein is CASSLAIEASGSGEQYF.

V usage is TRBV20-1 and J usage is TRBJ1-1, with D hard to call. CDR1 DFQATT and CDR2 SNEGSKA come from the germline V gene (reference sequence). The ends were cut back, 4 bases at V and 8 bases at J, with 11 bases in the middle. This CDR3 spans 11 amino acids. The CDR3 reads CSATPGPEAFF. CDR3 coding DNA: TGCAGTGCTACCCCTGGGCCAGAAGCTTTCTTT.

The chain recombines TRBV18 with TRBJ2-7, with 9 bases matching TRBD2. The ends lost 4 bases at V and 2 bases at J; junction bases unmatched: 6. The CDR3 totals 15 residues. Germline loops: CDR1 KGHSH, CDR2 LQKENI. The CDR3 is CASSQPGGGAYEQYF. In nucleotides, the CDR3 is TGTGCCAGCTCACAGCCGGGCGGGGGGGCCTACGAGCAGTACTTC. Using reference TRBV18 and TRBJ2-7 for the parts outside the CDR3, the full variable domain is NAGVMQNPRHLVRRRGQEARLRCSPMKGHSHVYWYRQLPEEGLKFMVYLQKENIIDESGMPKERFSAEFPKEGPSILRIQQVVRGDSAAYFCASSQPGGGAYEQYFGPGTRLTVT.

This chain joins TRBV6-5 and TRBJ1-1; D gene uncertain. The CDR3 loop spans 13 amino acids. The germline V and J ends were trimmed by 0 bases and 6 bases, with 8 bases remaining between them. Germline assignment: CDR1 MNHEY and CDR2 SVGAGI. The DNA for the CDR3 is TGTGCCAGCAGTTACTCGACACTAGCTGAAGCTTTCTTT. Translating gives CASSYSTLAEAFF.

The V and J genes are TRBV29-1 and TRBJ2-1, with D possibly matching TRBD1 (5 bases). V lost 4 bases and J 2 bases, leaving 24 bases between the germline ends. This CDR3 has 18 amino acids. In germline, CDR1 is SQVTM, CDR2 ANQGSEA. CDR3 nucleotide sequence: TGCAGCGTTGTAGAGGTGGGGAAACGGCCAGGGCCCTACAATGAGCAGTTCTTC. It specifies CSVVEVGKRPGPYNEQFF.

The J gene is TRBJ2-3, the V gene TRBV27; 13 nucleotides match TRBD2. Germline trimming cut 6 bases from V and 9 bases from J; bases unmatched to any gene: 6. Germline V gives CDR1 MNHEY, CDR2 SMNVEV (reference sequence). The CDR3 consists of 14 residues. CDR3 region: CASSRTSGSTTQYF. In nucleotides, the CDR3 is TGTGCCAGCAGCCGGACTAGCGGGAGTACCACGCAGTATTTT.

The V and J genes are TRBV29-1 and TRBJ2-3; 7 bases are shared with TRBD1. The CDR3 has 13 residues. Germline V gives CDR1 SQVTM, CDR2 ANQGSEA. Unmatched junction bases numbered 8, after V lost 6 bases and J lost 5 bases. The CDR3 loop is CSVLGQVRDTQYF. As DNA, the CDR3 is TGCAGCGTCCTTGGACAGGTCAGAGATACGCAGTATTTT.

The chain combines TRBV4-1 with TRBJ1-2; no reliable D call. Looked up from germline, CDR1 is MGHRA and CDR2 is YSYEKL. The V end was cut by 0 bases, the J end by 4 bases, with 15 bases between. This CDR3 region has 16 residues. The CDR3 sequence is CASSQDSMGGIYGYTF. The CDR3 DNA is TGCGCCAGCAGCCAAGATTCGATGGGCGGAATCTATGGCTACACCTTC.

This sequence joins TRBV5-4 and TRBJ2-7; maybe TRBD1 (6 bases). The CDR3 runs to 14 residues. V lost 0 bases to trimming and J lost 3 bases, with 10 bases between them. Per the germline V gene, CDR1 is SGHNT and CDR2 is YYREEE (reference sequence). CDR3 residues: CASSLGAGVYEQYF. DNA for the CDR3: TGTGCCAGCAGCTTGGGTGCAGGGGTCTACGAGCAGTACTTC.

The rearrangement joins TRBV7-2 to TRBJ1-1; TRBD1 is a possible D gene (5 bases). Between the trimmed V and J ends, which lost 5 bases and 1 base, there was a span of 11 bases. This CDR3 is 14 amino acids long. Germline V CDR1 and CDR2: SGHTA, FQGNSA. CDR3 in DNA: TGTGCCAGCAGCCGGGGACCCGCGAACACTGAAGCTTTCTTT. Its protein is CASSRGPANTEAFF.

This chain uses TRBV25-1 with TRBJ2-1; possible D gene TRBD1, 6 bases. The CDR3 loop spans 16 amino acids. CDR1 is MGHDK, CDR2 SYGVNS, per germline. Deletions cut 3 bases from V and 0 bases from J, with 12 bases between. This CDR3 reads CASSDLQGSSYNEQFF. CDR3 sequence (DNA): TGTGCCAGCAGTGACCTACAGGGAAGCTCCTACAATGAGCAGTTCTTC.

V gene TRBV6-5 combines with J gene TRBJ2-7, with D hard to call. There are 16 residues in the CDR3. V shed 0 bases and J shed 1 base, with 13 bases lying between them. Germline CDR1 MNHEY, CDR2 SVGAGI. The CDR3 protein is CASSYSEVGLSYEQYF. CDR3 DNA: TGTGCCAGCAGTTACTCAGAGGTCGGTTTGTCCTACGAGCAGTACTTC.

This chain connects TRBV4-2 to TRBJ2-5; the match to TRBD1 covers 8 bases. Germline values: CDR1 LGHNA, CDR2 YNFKEQ. The CDR3 sequence is 12 residues long. V lost 5 bases, J lost 5 bases, and 1 base stayed unmatched. The DNA for the CDR3 is TGTGCCAGCAGCAGACAGGGGGAGACCCAGTACTTC. Translating it yields CASSRQGETQYF.

This sequence joins TRBV7-7 and TRBJ2-1, with 11 bases that match TRBD2. Germline CDR1 and CDR2: SSHAT and FNYEAQ (reference sequence). The trim removed 5 bases at V and 4 bases at J, leaving 4 bases unmatched. The CDR3 is 15 amino acids. CDR3 bases: TGTGCCAGCAGCAAGACTAGCGGGGAGTACAATGAGCAGTTCTTC. Translating it yields CASSKTSGEYNEQFF.

On this clone itself: At the DNA level, this CDR3 is encoded by other sequences in the same sample as well. CDR3 loop: CASSPRAESTDTQYF. The CDR3 region has the DNA TGTGCCAGCTCACCTAGGGCGGAAAGCACAGATACGCAGTATTTT. This chain links TRBV18 with TRBJ2-3; D is undetermined. Trimming stripped 3 bases from V and 0 bases from J, with 10 bases between. Germline CDR1 is KGHSH and CDR2 is LQKENI. The CDR3 totals 15 residues.

The V gene is TRBV12-1, the J gene TRBJ2-5; the listed D gene, TRBD2, was not tested against the DNA. TRBV12-1 is a known pseudogene. The CDR3 is 17 residues long. For the CDR3, the DNA is TGTGCCAGCAGCCCGGTGGATACGGGAGGGCCTTGGGAGACCCAGTACTTC. It is translated as CASSPVDTGGPWETQYF.

The V call is TRBV28, the J call TRBJ1-5; 8 bases map to TRBD1. Germline trimming cut 3 bases from V and 6 bases from J; bases unmatched to any gene: 4. Germline V gene data show CDR1 as MDHEN and CDR2 as SYDVKM. This CDR3 comprises 14 residues. CDR3 nucleotides: TGTGCCAGCAGTTTCCAGGGGGCATTTCAGCCCCAGCATTTT. Translating it yields CASSFQGAFQPQHF.

The rearrangement uses TRBV5-4 and TRBJ2-7, with 8 bases aligning to TRBD1. The CDR3 is made up of 15 amino acids. The germline gives CDR1 SGHNT, CDR2 YYREEE (reference sequence). Germline trimming cut 4 bases from V and 0 bases from J; bases unmatched to any gene: 6. Here the CDR3 DNA reads TGTGCCAGCAGCGCGGGACAGGTGGTCTCCTACGAGCAGTACTTC. The encoded protein is CASSAGQVVSYEQYF.